This T cell receptor beta chain was recovered during a study of blood T cells in healthy people across ages. Through a sample-barcoded 5' primer and a J-beta primer mix, a second PCR was run for 7 to 11 cycles. One entry per CDR3 protein, called by TCRdb with MiXCR from the 5' RACE reads. The data show around 870,000 distinct CDR3 sequences, about 30% seen once. Points from the study as a whole: PBMCs left unsorted prevented a conclusive naive versus antigen-experienced comparison. Per-million-T-cell TCR beta diversity fell roughly linearly with age.

A minimum of 6 million PBMCs was isolated per sample. The extraction recovered at least 5 micrograms of total RNA per sample. This clonotype has a handful of counts. Its matching antigen is unknown. There are 12 residues in the CDR3. Trimming shortened V by 11 bases and J by 5 bases, and 15 bases separated the two germline ends. The germline CDR1 and CDR2 sequences are MNHNS and SASEGT. The chain recombines TRBV6-1 with TRBJ1-2; maybe TRBD1 (5 bases). This receptor was taken from a woman older than 75 in good health. Material: blood. The CDR3, as DNA: TGTGCCGGTGACCAGGGTTGGTATGGCTACACCTTC. It yields the protein CAGDQGWYGYTF.